This TCR beta chain is from a study of blood T cell repertoires in COVID-19. Study as a whole: Sites in the United States, Italy and Spain provided acute and convalescent COVID-19 samples. Sample material is recorded as cDNA or gDNA derived from T cells, B-cell-depleted T cells, or PBMCs.

The data were produced by immunoSEQ multiplex PCR, yet TCRdb's version contains in-frame clones alone and is incomplete. The sample has about 360,000 clones; approximately 91% are singletons. Participants spanned ages about 18 to 89 years and resided in fewer than 30 US areas. This CDR3 spans 12 amino acids. V lost 3 bases to trimming and J lost 15 bases, with 15 bases between them. Germline lookup yields CDR1 MDHEN and CDR2 SYDVKM. The V gene is TRBV28, the J gene TRBJ1-5; D is possibly TRBD1 (6 bases). This TCR was recovered from a woman aged 40 to 55 with acute COVID-19. Sequenced: PBMCs or T cells enriched from blood (not recorded which). In DNA form, the CDR3 reads TGTGCCAGCAGTTTCGACAGACGCAGGGGGCATTTT. Translation: CASSFDRRRGHF.